These T cell receptor beta chains were read from a single sample in a study of untreated major depressive disorder. Assay: immunoSEQ multiplex PCR; the TCRdb copy retains only in-frame clones and omits some. This table holds about 19,000 clones, 92% found once. The sample taken for sequencing was CD4+ T cells from PBMCs. These receptors were collected from a woman between 40 and 55 years old with major depressive disorder. The CDR3 runs from the conserved cysteine through the conserved F or W. Fields, in order: J gene, clone size, D gene, CDR3 length, V gene, CDR3 protein, CDR3 DNA. The D gene is left open where the match is weak. Size is omitted from some rows. Given values are once, few, many or a class for expanded clones.

>TRBJ1-1|-|TRBD1|15|TRBV5-1
CASSPGQGMGTEAFF
TGCGCCAGCAGCCCGGGACAGGGGATGGGCACTGAAGCTTTCTTT
>TRBJ2-4|-|TRBD1|15|TRBV19
CASSIGGRTGNIQYF
TGTGCCAGTAGTATAGGAGGTAGGACAGGGAACATTCAGTACTTC
>TRBJ2-1|-|TRBD2|16|TRBV6-1
CASSEALAGTYNEQFF
TGTGCCAGCAGTGAAGCTCTAGCGGGAACCTACAATGAGCAGTTCTTC
>TRBJ2-2|-|TRBD2|16|TRBV5-4
CASSLAGTTNTGELFF
TGTGCCAGCAGCTTGGCCGGGACTACGAACACCGGGGAGCTGTTTTTT
>TRBJ1-1|-|-|14|TRBV29-1
CSVSRTLADTEAFF
TGCAGCGTTTCCCGGACTTTAGCGGACACTGAAGCTTTCTTT
>TRBJ1-5|-|TRBD1|14|TRBV25-1
CASSETGSNQPQHF
TGTGCCAGCAGTGAGACAGGGAGCAATCAGCCCCAGCATTTT
>TRBJ2-7|-|-|16|TRBV5-4
CASSNPGTVNSYEQYF
TGTGCCAGCAGCAATCCCGGGACCGTGAACTCCTACGAGCAGTACTTC
>TRBJ2-5|-|-|15|TRBV10-3
CAISDRDLTRETQYF
TGTGCCATCAGTGATCGGGACCTAACCCGGGAGACCCAGTACTTC
>TRBJ1-1|-|TRBD1|13|TRBV5-1
CASTGPGGAEAFF
TGCGCCAGCACCGGGCCAGGGGGTGCTGAAGCTTTCTTT
>TRBJ1-1|-|TRBD1|15|TRBV18
CASSPKTGGSTEAFF
TGTGCCAGCTCACCAAAAACAGGGGGTAGTACTGAAGCTTTCTTT
>TRBJ1-2|few|-|18|TRBV4-1
CASSQGPSPGTASYGYTF
TGCGCCAGCAGCCAGGGGCCCTCCCCCGGGACGGCGAGTTATGGCTACACCTTC
>TRBJ2-1|-|TRBD2|14|TRBV2
CAATGGGRLNEQFF
TGTGCAGCTACTGGGGGAGGGAGGCTCAATGAGCAGTTCTTC
>TRBJ2-2|-|TRBD1|16|TRBV7-2
CASSPRRDRNTGELFF
TGTGCCAGCAGCCCACGCCGGGACAGGAACACCGGGGAGCTGTTTTTT
>TRBJ1-1|once|TRBD1|13|TRBV2
CASSSTGGTEAFF
TGTGCCAGCAGTTCCACAGGGGGCACTGAAGCTTTCTTT
>TRBJ1-6|-|TRBD1|14|TRBV12-5
CASGRTGRGSPLHF
TGTGCTAGTGGGCGGACAGGTCGGGGGTCACCCCTCCACTTT
>TRBJ2-2|once|TRBD1|17|TRBV5-1
CASSFFSRQGNTGELFF
TGCGCCAGCAGTTTTTTCTCCAGACAGGGGAACACCGGGGAGCTGTTTTTT
>TRBJ2-3|-|TRBD1|16|TRBV18
CASSPGTAPSTDTQYF
TGTGCCAGCTCACCTGGGACAGCCCCTAGCACAGATACGCAGTATTTT
>TRBJ1-1|-|-|15|TRBV5-1
CASSSRTAGGDGAFF
TGCGCCAGCAGCTCCCGGACAGCCGGCGGTGATGGGGCTTTCTTT
>TRBJ2-5|-|-|11|TRBV12-2
CASRFRETQYF
TGTGCAAGTCGCTTCCGAGAGACCCAGTACTTC
>TRBJ1-5|-|TRBD1|15|TRBV19
CASSIGQGRNQPQHF
TGTGCCAGTAGTATCGGACAGGGACGCAATCAGCCCCAGCATTTT
>TRBJ1-1|-|-|14|TRBV5-1
CASSPITTNTEAFF
TGCGCCAGCAGCCCCATAACCACGAACACTGAAGCTTTCTTT
>TRBJ2-1|-|TRBD1|13|TRBV9
CASSVDVGTGEFF
TGTGCCAGCAGCGTAGACGTCGGGACAGGGGAATTCTTC
>TRBJ2-5|-|-|12|TRBV6-1
CASSDDSETQYF
TGTGCCAGCAGTGATGATTCTGAGACCCAGTACTTC
>TRBJ2-5|-|TRBD2|15|TRBV9
CASSRSGRTQETQYF
TGTGCCAGCAGCCGGAGCGGGAGGACTCAAGAGACCCAGTACTTC
>TRBJ2-7|-|-|14|TRBV5-1
CASSLNRVYYEQYF
TGCGCCAGCAGCCTCAACCGGGTCTACTACGAGCAGTACTTC
>TRBJ1-2|-|-|11|TRBV6-4
CATASNYGYTF
TGTGCCACTGCGTCTAACTATGGCTACACCTTC
>TRBJ1-1|-|TRBD1|14|TRBV6-4
CASRPTGSAPEAFF
TGTGCCAGCAGGCCGACAGGGTCGGCTCCTGAAGCTTTCTTT
>TRBJ2-3|once|TRBD1|15|TRBV19
CASKTGQGGTDTQYF
TGTGCCAGTAAGACGGGACAGGGCGGGACAGATACGCAGTATTTT
>TRBJ1-1|once|-|15|TRBV6-6
CASSYSPGSGTEAFF
TGTGCCAGCAGTTACTCTCCGGGGAGTGGAACTGAAGCTTTCTTT
>TRBJ2-3|-|TRBD1|15|TRBV5-1
CASSLDRGDTDTQYF
TGCGCCAGCAGCTTGGACAGGGGAGACACAGATACGCAGTATTTT
>TRBJ1-1|-|-|16|TRBV29-1
CSVIGQSGGRVTEAFF
TGCAGCGTTATCGGGCAATCCGGCGGCAGGGTTACTGAAGCTTTCTTT
>TRBJ1-2|-|TRBD1|15|TRBV7-2
CASSGSGQGNYGYTF
TGTGCCAGCAGCGGAAGCGGACAGGGAAACTATGGCTACACCTTC
>TRBJ1-1|-|-|17|TRBV4-1
CASSQEGLGVGDTEAFF
TGCGCCAGCAGCCAAGAAGGATTAGGGGTTGGAGACACTGAAGCTTTCTTT
>TRBJ2-1|-|TRBD2|14|TRBV7-3
CASSPTTSGGEQFF
TGTGCCAGCAGCCCGACTACGTCGGGGGGTGAGCAGTTCTTC
>TRBJ2-3|-|-|15|TRBV5-4
CASSSPGAGTDTQYF
TGTGCCAGCAGCTCCCCGGGGGCCGGGACAGATACGCAGTATTTT
>TRBJ1-1|once|TRBD1|14|TRBV5-1
CASSFRDRAYEAFF
TGCGCCAGCAGCTTCCGGGACAGGGCTTATGAAGCTTTCTTT
>TRBJ1-1|once|-|16|TRBV9
CASSSHPGLMNTEAFF
TGTGCCAGCAGCTCTCACCCGGGACTAATGAACACTGAAGCTTTCTTT
>TRBJ1-5|once|-|13|TRBV7-2
CASSLAVGQPQHF
TGTGCCAGCAGCTTAGCAGTGGGTCAGCCCCAGCATTTT
>TRBJ2-7|-|-|17|TRBV5-1
CASRYFVRQELNGEQYF
TGCGCCAGCAGATACTTCGTTAGACAGGAGCTAAACGGCGAGCAGTACTTC
>TRBJ2-5|-|-|17|TRBV7-2
CASSKSVRQIRQETQYF
TGTGCCAGCAGCAAATCCGTGCGGCAGATCCGTCAAGAGACCCAGTACTTC
>TRBJ2-1|-|TRBD2|14|TRBV6-6
CASSSSGTSDKQFF
TGTGCCAGCAGTTCTTCCGGGACTAGCGATAAGCAGTTCTTC